The 18 T cell receptor beta chains reported below all come from one sample, sequenced in a study of cytomegalovirus exposure and HLA in healthy donors (dated by TCRdb to the late 2010s). The library was made by the immunoSEQ multiplex PCR assay. The multiplex PCR relied on a mix of 60 forward primers for TCR Vbeta segments and 13 reverse primers for TCR Jbeta segments. Here the immuneACCESS table is served through TCRdb, limited to in-frame sequences with V and J called. Missing clones are a known gap in these copies; in checked studies unresolved V genes cover under half, and the rest lacks a known reason. The sample has about 200,000 clones on record. Roughly 0.74% of the sample is in the top ten clones. What was sequenced was PBMCs. All receptors derive from a boy aged 10-17 years in good health and CMV-seronegative.

The J gene is TRBJ1-4, the V gene TRBV4-1; TRBD1 agrees at 10 bases. The length of the CDR3 is 16 residues. The ends lost 11 bases at V and 8 bases at J; junction bases unmatched: 17. The germline CDR1 and CDR2 sequences are MGHRA and YSYEKL. CDR3 amino acids: CAGRSPGTGVEEKLFF. The DNA of the CDR3 is TGCGCCGGCCGCTCTCCGGGGACAGGGGTGGAAGAAAAACTGTTTTTT.

The chain combines TRBV2 with TRBJ2-1; a possible D gene is TRBD1 (6 bases). The V end lost 10 bases, the J end lost 2 bases, and 15 bases lay between the germline ends. Germline V gives CDR1 SNHLY, CDR2 FYNNEI. CDR3 length equals 14 residues. CDR3 protein: CAILYGGPYNEQFF. For the CDR3, the DNA is TGTGCCATCCTATATGGGGGCCCCTACAATGAGCAGTTCTTC.

A remark on this clone: At one boundary the junction diverges from the germline segment, which might be a read error. The sample holds other DNA sequences that translate to the same CDR3. V and J are TRBV28 and TRBJ1-2, with no clear D. Germline V CDR1 and CDR2: MDHEN, SYDVKM. The CDR3 runs 16 residues. The CDR3 sequence is CASSPPIPLANYGYTF. The DNA of the CDR3 is TGTGCCAGCAGCCCACCGATCCCTCTAGCTAACTACGGCTACACCTTC.

The rearrangement joins TRBV19 to TRBJ2-5, with D possibly being TRBD2 (5 bases). The CDR3 has 13 amino acids. The V gene's germline CDR1 is LNHDA and CDR2 SQIVND (reference sequence). Deletions cut 3 bases from V and 5 bases from J, with 10 bases between. CDR3 sequence: CASSMAAAETQYF. The CDR3 region has the DNA TGTGCCAGTAGTATGGCAGCGGCTGAGACCCAGTACTTC.

V usage is TRBV7-9 and J usage is TRBJ1-2; the match to TRBD1 covers 8 bases. The length of the CDR3 is 14 residues. With 1 base clipped from V and 6 bases from J, the junction kept 4 bases outside the gene matches. CDR1 and CDR2 (germline): SEHNR, FQNEAQ (reference sequence). Here the CDR3 reads CASSLVQGDHGYTF. The CDR3, as DNA: TGTGCCAGCAGCTTAGTACAGGGGGATCATGGCTACACCTTC.

The genes are TRBV21-1 and TRBJ2-1; no DNA check was done on the table's D call, TRBD2. TRBV21-1 is annotated as a pseudogene. The CDR3 is 12 amino acids. The CDR3: CLPGLAVNEQFF. The CDR3 nucleotides are TGTCTACCGGGACTAGCAGTCAATGAGCAGTTCTTC.

J is TRBJ2-7 and V is TRBV27; 10 bases align to TRBD1. Trimming cost V 9 bases and J 4 bases; bases outside gene matches: 9. This CDR3 spans 14 amino acids. The germline CDR1 and CDR2 sequences are MNHEY and SMNVEV (reference sequence). The CDR3 DNA reads TGTGCCAGTCGCCGTCCGGGACAGGGGTACGAGCAGTACTTC. It encodes CASRRPGQGYEQYF.

Concerning this clone: Compared with germline, one end of the junction differs, possibly owing to a read error. This rearrangement joins TRBV2 to TRBJ2-1; 8 nucleotides agree with TRBD1. The CDR3 totals 14 residues. Germline V gene sequence: CDR1 SNHLY, CDR2 FYNNEI. The CDR3 DNA is TGTGCCAGCAGTGTCGAGGGACAGGACAATGGGCAGTTCTTC. It specifies CASSVEGQDNGQFF.

The rearrangement links TRBV5-1 to TRBJ2-7; D possibly corresponds to TRBD1 (5 bases). Germline V gene data show CDR1 as SGHRS and CDR2 as YFSETQ. V gave up 5 bases and J gave up 4 bases, with 13 bases separating them. The CDR3 has 13 residues. Here the CDR3 DNA reads TGCGCCAGCAGGACTGCGACAGATTACGAGCAGTACTTC. As protein: CASRTATDYEQYF.

The gene calls are TRBV15 and TRBJ1-2; D uncertain. This CDR3 region has 14 residues. Trimming took off 2 bases at V and 5 bases at J, with 12 bases between the two ends. Germline CDR1 is LNHNV and CDR2 is YYDKDF (reference sequence). This CDR3 is CATSRPDTRYGYTF. Here the CDR3 DNA reads TGTGCCACCAGCAGACCCGACACCCGATATGGCTACACCTTC.

The chain links TRBV7-6 to TRBJ1-6, with D possibly TRBD1 on 5 matching bases. This CDR3 has 19 residues. CDR1 SGHVS and CDR2 FNYEAQ come from the germline V gene. With 1 base removed from V and 7 bases from J, the gap between germline ends came to 23 bases. The CDR3 nucleotides read TGTGCCAGCAGCTTAGACTACCGACAGAAAAAGAAAGGGAATTCACCCCTCCACTTT. This encodes CASSLDYRQKKKGNSPLHF.

This chain uses TRBV13 with TRBJ1-3, with D possibly being TRBD1 (6 bases). The length of the CDR3 is 13 residues. The germline V and J ends were trimmed by 5 bases and 4 bases, with 9 bases remaining between them. Germline CDR1 reads PRHDT; CDR2 reads FYEKMQ (reference sequence). CDR3 loop: CASSRGQGNTIYF. CDR3 DNA sequence: TGTGCCAGCAGCCGAGGACAGGGAAACACCATATATTTT. Complete variable domain (other parts from reference TRBV13 and TRBJ1-3): AAGVIQSPRHLIKEKRETATLKCYPIPRHDTVYWYQQGPGQDPQFLISFYEKMQSDKGSIPDRFSAQQFSDYHSELNMSSLELGDSALYFCASSRGQGNTIYFGEGSWLTVV.

J is TRBJ1-2 and V is TRBV19; possibly TRBD1 for D (5 bases). The CDR3 is 16 amino acids. Trimming shortened V by 1 base and J by 5 bases, and 17 bases separated the two germline ends. Germline V CDR1 and CDR2: LNHDA, SQIVND (reference sequence). The CDR3 nucleotides read TGTGCCAGTAGTATAGTATCCGGACCTAGGGGATATGGCTACACCTTC. Its protein is CASSIVSGPRGYGYTF.

On this clone: At the DNA level, this CDR3 is encoded by other sequences in the same sample as well. V usage is TRBV30 and J usage is TRBJ1-1; D call uncertain. V gave up 2 bases and J gave up 5 bases, with 18 bases separating them. The CDR3 contains 15 residues. CDR1 GTSNPN and CDR2 SVGIG come from the germline V gene (reference sequence). CDR3 in DNA: TGTGCCTGGAGTAGATCCAGCGACCCGGGGACTGAAGCTTTCTTT. The encoded protein is CAWSRSSDPGTEAFF.

The genes are TRBV5-1 and TRBJ1-1; tentative D call: TRBD1 (6 bases). The germline CDR1 and CDR2 sequences are SGHRS and YFSETQ. The CDR3 runs to 15 residues. Trimming cost V 0 bases and J 1 base, with 10 bases left between them. CDR3 protein: CASSLGAGANTEAFF. DNA for the CDR3: TGCGCCAGCAGCTTGGGGGCAGGGGCGAACACTGAAGCTTTCTTT.

V and J are TRBV29-1 and TRBJ2-7; 7 positions match TRBD1. The CDR3 has 13 amino acids. Germline CDR1 is SQVTM and CDR2 is ANQGSEA. V was pared by 4 bases and J by 5 bases, with 8 bases of the junction left unmatched. The chain's CDR3 is CSVARDRADEQYF. CDR3 nucleotides: TGCAGCGTTGCCCGGGACAGAGCGGACGAGCAGTACTTC.

The chain recombines TRBV2 with TRBJ2-5, with TRBD2 matching over 8 bases. After removal of 4 bases from V and 5 bases from J, the junction contained 3 bases not matched to a gene. Germline lookup yields CDR1 SNHLY and CDR2 FYNNEI. The length of the CDR3 is 13 residues. In DNA, the CDR3 is TGTGCCAGCAGTGGGCGACTAGCGGAGACCCAGTACTTC. Translating it yields CASSGRLAETQYF.

This rearrangement joins TRBV4-1 to TRBJ1-2, with 10 positions matching TRBD1. Per the germline V gene, CDR1 is MGHRA and CDR2 is YSYEKL. The CDR3 is made up of 12 amino acids. The V and J ends lost 8 bases and 7 bases, in that order; junction bases with no gene match: 4. The CDR3 here is CASGGQGVGYTF. DNA for the CDR3: TGCGCCAGCGGCGGACAGGGGGTTGGCTACACCTTC.